The 6 T cell receptor beta chains given below trace back to one sample, sequenced in a study of T-cell memory formation after mild COVID-19 (dated by TCRdb to the early 2020s). The method behind the library was 5' RACE. The run used an Illumina NovaSeq 6000. Starting from the raw public reads, TCRdb applied fastp trimming at Q25, assembled clones with MiXCR and retained in-frame beta chains. A single entry per CDR3 protein holds the most common genes and DNA from its merged rows. This sample gives some 330,000 distinct CDR3 sequences in total; 20% to 25% of them show up just once. Around 13% of the sample comes from the top ten. The sequencing sample was made of PBMCs or a T cell subset sorted from them (not recorded which). Receptor source: an adult woman who had mild COVID-19 (a few samples of this study predate the infection). The sample titles of this study are shuffled in the database, so cell type and time point are left out; the donor was told from shared clones.

The genes are TRBV7-3 and TRBJ1-1, with a weak D call TRBD1 (5 bases). Germline values: CDR1 SGHTA, CDR2 FQGTGA. V was cut by 0 bases and J by 6 bases, with 14 bases left in between. The CDR3 is 15 amino acids. This CDR3 reads CASSLTGRGAAEAFF. CDR3 DNA sequence: TGTGCCAGCAGCTTAACAGGGAGAGGGGCGGCTGAAGCTTTCTTT.

The rearrangement uses TRBV6-2 or TRBV6-3 and TRBJ2-7; TRBD1 matches at 11 bases. V shed 2 bases, J shed 1 base, and the junction held 7 bases outside the gene matches. This CDR3 is built from 17 residues. The V gene's germline CDR1 is MNHEY and CDR2 SVGEGT. The CDR3 loop is CASSYLPGQGASYEQYF. The CDR3 bases are TGTGCCAGCAGTTACCTTCCTGGACAGGGGGCTTCCTACGAGCAGTACTTC.

This clonotype appeared a few times. V usage is TRBV27 and J usage is TRBJ2-7, with a weak D call TRBD2 (5 bases). This CDR3 has 15 residues. With 1 base removed from V and 4 bases from J, the gap between germline ends came to 14 bases. The germline gives CDR1 MNHEY, CDR2 SMNVEV (reference sequence). The DNA for the CDR3 is TGTGCCAGCAGTTTATTCAGTGGGAGTGGGTACGAGCAGTACTTC. Translating it yields CASSLFSGSGYEQYF.

Points on this clonotype: A single base separates this from a much larger clone, so it may be a read error. The chain joins TRBV21-1 to TRBJ2-7. TRBV21-1 is a documented pseudogene. The CDR3 runs to 10 residues. CDR3 loop: CASRFYEQYF. CDR3 DNA: TGTGCCAGCAGGTTTTACGAGCAGTACTTC.

This clonotype was counted ten times or more. J is TRBJ2-1 and V is TRBV5-1; 12 bases line up with TRBD2. Trimming removed 1 base from V and 7 bases from J; junction bases left unmatched: 3. Per germline, CDR1 SGHRS and CDR2 YFSETQ. The CDR3 loop spans 15 amino acids. DNA for the CDR3: TGCGCCAGCAGCTTGATGCTAGCGGGGGGGAATGAGCAGTTCTTC. Translation gives CASSLMLAGGNEQFF.

This clonotype has only a few counts. As DNA, the CDR3 is TGTGCCAGCAGCCAAGCCGACAGGGTGGCCGGGGAGCTGTTTTTT. Amino acids: CASSQADRVAGELFF. The chain couples TRBV3-1 to TRBJ2-2, with 7 bases aligning to TRBD1. V lost 1 base, J lost 6 bases, and 5 bases stayed unmatched. The length of the CDR3 is 15 residues. Germline assignment: CDR1 LGHDT and CDR2 YNNKEL (reference sequence).